The sequence of this T cell receptor beta chain was determined in a study of T cell repertoires in cytomegalovirus infection. As for the study in general: Both CMV infection and a matching HLA type were indicated by public TCR beta signatures.

As for this clonotype: As yet, its antigen is unknown.

Study-wide points: Predominance within the ex vivo response was attributable to HLA-C-restricted CMV-specific TCR beta clonotypes. The cumulative frequency of public TCR beta families distinguished individuals who carried CMV together with the relevant HLA.

One entry per CDR3 protein results from TCRdb running MiXCR on the reads. Of 200,000 to 300,000 distinct CDR3 sequences in the sample, over 8% were seen once. V was clipped by 6 bases and J by 6 bases, with 14 bases between them. The CDR3 covers 13 residues. Per germline, CDR1 ENHRY and CDR2 SYGVKD. V is TRBV10-3 and J is TRBJ1-1, with D perhaps matching TRBD1 (5 bases). The specimen sequenced was PBMCs. The source is a human donor in good health (CMV status not recorded). Some clones in this sample may be carry-over from other donors' samples. The DNA of the CDR3 is TGTGCCATCAGCCCCGGGGGATTGGCTGAAGCTTTCTTT. It encodes CAISPGGLAEAFF.